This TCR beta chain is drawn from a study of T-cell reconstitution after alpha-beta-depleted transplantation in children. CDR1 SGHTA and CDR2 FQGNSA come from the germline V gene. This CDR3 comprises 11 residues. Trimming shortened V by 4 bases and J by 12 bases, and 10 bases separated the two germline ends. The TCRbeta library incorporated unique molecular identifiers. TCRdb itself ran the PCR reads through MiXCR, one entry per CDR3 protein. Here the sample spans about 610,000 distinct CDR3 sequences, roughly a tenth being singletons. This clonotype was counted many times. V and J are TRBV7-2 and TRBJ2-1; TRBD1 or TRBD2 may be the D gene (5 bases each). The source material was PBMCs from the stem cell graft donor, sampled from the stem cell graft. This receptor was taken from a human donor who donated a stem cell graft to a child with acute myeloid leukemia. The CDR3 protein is CASSWDRWQFF. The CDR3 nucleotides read TGTGCCAGCAGCTGGGACCGTTGGCAGTTCTTC.